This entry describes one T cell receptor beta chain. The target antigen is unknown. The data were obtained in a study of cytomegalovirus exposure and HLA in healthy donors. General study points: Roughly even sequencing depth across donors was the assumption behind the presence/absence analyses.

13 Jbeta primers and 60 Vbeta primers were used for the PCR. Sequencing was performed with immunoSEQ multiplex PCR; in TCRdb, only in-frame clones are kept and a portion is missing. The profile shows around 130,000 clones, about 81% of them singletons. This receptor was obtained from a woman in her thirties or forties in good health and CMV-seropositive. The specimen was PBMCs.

CDR3 sequence: CASSDLQGGGKLFF. The CDR3 nucleotides read TGTGCCAGCAGTGACCTCCAGGGTGGGGGGAAACTGTTTTTT. The rearrangement joins TRBV6-4 to TRBJ1-4, with D possibly being TRBD1 (5 bases). V was cut by 2 bases and J by 11 bases, with 15 bases left in between. This CDR3 has 14 amino acids. Germline lookup yields CDR1 MRHNA and CDR2 SNTAGT.